This is a list of T cell receptor beta chains from one sample in a study of blood T cell repertoires in COVID-19. Sequencing was performed with immunoSEQ multiplex PCR; in TCRdb, only in-frame clones are kept and a portion is missing. The sample lists under 200,000 clones, 74% occurring once. The sequenced material came from peripheral blood. The source is a woman older than 75 with acute or convalescent COVID-19. CDR3s include the opening cysteine and the closing phenylalanine or tryptophan. Each record gives: V gene, D gene, J gene, clone size, CDR3 DNA, CDR3 protein. D genes are given only for firm matches. Rows may omit the clone size; those that give it use once, few, many or a size class.

>TRBV28|TRBD1|TRBJ1-5|-
TGTGCCAGCAGTTTGGGACAGGGGACTCAGCCCCAGCATTTT
CASSLGQGTQPQHF
>TRBV20-1|-|TRBJ1-2|-
TGCAGTGCTAGTCCGGGGGGCTATGGCTACACCTTC
CSASPGGYGYTF
>TRBV28|TRBD2|TRBJ2-5|-
TGTGCCAGCAGTAGCGGGGGCCAAGAGACCCAGTACTTC
CASSSGGQETQYF
>TRBV7-2|TRBD2|TRBJ2-3|-
TGTGCCAGCAGCTTAGGAGGTTGGGGCGGGAGTTCAAATACGCAGTATTTT
CASSLGGWGGSSNTQYF
>TRBV9|TRBD2|TRBJ2-5|-
TGTGCCAGCAGCGCCCCTACTAGCGGGCAAGAGACCCAGTACTTC
CASSAPTSGQETQYF
>TRBV23-1|TRBD1|TRBJ2-7|-
TGCGCCAGCAGTCAACAGGACAGGGGGGAAAGCTCCTACGAGCAGTACTTC
CASSQQDRGESSYEQYF
>TRBV5-1|-|TRBJ2-3|-
TGCGCCAGCAGCTTGGCGCAGCGACTAACAGATACGCAGTATTTT
CASSLAQRLTDTQYF
>TRBV7-9|-|TRBJ1-2|-
TGTGCCAGCAGCTTCCGGGACAACGATGGCTACACCTTC
CASSFRDNDGYTF
>TRBV11-2|TRBD2|TRBJ2-2|-
TGTGCCAGCAGCCGCCACGTATGGGCGGGAGGGAGCGGGGAGCTGTTTTTT
CASSRHVWAGGSGELFF
>TRBV5-1|TRBD1|TRBJ1-5|-
TGCGCCAGCAGCCCCGGACAGGGGGCGAATCAGCCCCAGCATTTT
CASSPGQGANQPQHF
>TRBV6-2/TRBV6-3|TRBD2|TRBJ2-7|once
TGTGCCAGCAGTTTATTTTTAGCGGGAGGTCCCGGCAATTGGCAGTACTTC
CASSLFLAGGPGNWQYF
>TRBV11-3|-|TRBJ1-5|-
TGTGCCAGCAGCTTATTCGCTGGGGGCTTCAATCAGCCCCAGCATTTT
CASSLFAGGFNQPQHF
>TRBV5-4|TRBD1|TRBJ2-7|-
TGTGCCAGCAGCCCCTCGGACAGGAAGTACGAGCAGTACTTC
CASSPSDRKYEQYF
>TRBV10-3|TRBD1|TRBJ1-3|-
TGTGCCATCAGTGGGGGGACAGGGCTCTCTGGAAACACCATATATTTT
CAISGGTGLSGNTIYF
>TRBV11-3|-|TRBJ2-1|-
TGTGCCAGCAGCCCCGCCCCAGGGTCCGGAGGGTACAATGAGCAGTTCTTC
CASSPAPGSGGYNEQFF
>TRBV29-1|-|TRBJ2-1|-
TGCAGACTGAGACTCCCATCATACAATGAGCAGTTCTTC
CRLRLPSYNEQFF
>TRBV4-2|TRBD1|TRBJ2-2|-
TGTGCCAGCAGCCAGCCGGGACAGGGGGCACCCGGGGAGCTGTTTTTT
CASSQPGQGAPGELFF
>TRBV6-5|-|TRBJ2-2|-
TGTGCCAGCAGTTATGTTTCCGGGGTTAGCGGGGAGCTGTTTTTT
CASSYVSGVSGELFF
>TRBV11-2|TRBD2|TRBJ2-7|many
TGTGCCAGCAGCTCACTAGCGGGTTCCACCTACGAGCAGTACTTC
CASSSLAGSTYEQYF
>TRBV9|TRBD1|TRBJ2-1|-
TGTGCCAGCAGCGTAGAATCCGGGACAGTGCAGTTCTTC
CASSVESGTVQFF
>TRBV6-9|TRBD2|TRBJ2-7|-
TGTGCCAGCAGTTATTCCCGGGAAACTAGCGGGGGCTACGAGCAGTACTTC
CASSYSRETSGGYEQYF
>TRBV24-1|TRBD2|TRBJ2-3|many
TGTGCCACCAGTGACCCGGTTAGCGGGAAAACAGATACGCAGTATTTT
CATSDPVSGKTDTQYF
>TRBV4-3|TRBD1|TRBJ2-3|-
TGCGCCAGCAGCCAAGACGGGACAGGAGTCACAGATACGCAGTATTTT
CASSQDGTGVTDTQYF
>TRBV5-1|TRBD1|TRBJ1-4|-
TGCGCCAGCAGCCCCCCGGGACAGACTAATGAAAAACTGTTTTTT
CASSPPGQTNEKLFF
>TRBV28|-|TRBJ1-2|-
TGTGCCAGCAGTTTATATAGAGTGGAGAGAGGCTACACCTTC
CASSLYRVERGYTF
>TRBV6-2/TRBV6-3|-|TRBJ1-1|-
TGTGCCAGCAGTACACCCTCCCGGGACACTGAAGCTTTCTTT
CASSTPSRDTEAFF
>TRBV11-2|TRBD2|TRBJ2-1|-
TGTGCCAGCAGCTTAGACCGAGGTAGCGGGCGATACAATGAGCAGTTCTTC
CASSLDRGSGRYNEQFF
>TRBV9|TRBD1|TRBJ2-1|-
TGTGCCAGCAGCGTAGCTACACAGGGGGTGAATGAGCAGTTCTTC
CASSVATQGVNEQFF
>TRBV6-5|-|TRBJ2-5|-
TGTGCCAGCAGTTACTCGAGCGGAGCTCAAGAGACCCAGTACTTC
CASSYSSGAQETQYF
>TRBV27|-|TRBJ1-4|few
TGTGCCAGCAGTTTGCAACCCGGTGAGGAAAAACTGTTTTTT
CASSLQPGEEKLFF
>TRBV7-3|-|TRBJ2-2|-
TGTGCCAGCAGCCCGACTAGTCTTGGCGGGGAGCTGTTTTTT
CASSPTSLGGELFF
>TRBV5-4|-|TRBJ2-2|-
TGTGCCAGCAGCCGCGGGGTGGCCGGGGAGCTGTTTTTT
CASSRGVAGELFF
>TRBV9|-|TRBJ1-1|-
TGTGCCAGCAGCGTAGCAGTGGGGGCGAACACTGAAGCTTTCTTT
CASSVAVGANTEAFF
>TRBV19|-|TRBJ2-7|-
TGTGCCAGTAGCGGGGTAGCCTACGAGCAGTACTTC
CASSGVAYEQYF
>TRBV2|TRBD1|TRBJ2-7|-
TGTGCCAGCAGTGAATCCCATTTGGCGGGACAGGGCTACGAGCAGTACTTC
CASSESHLAGQGYEQYF
>TRBV4-1|-|TRBJ2-5|-
TGCGCCAGCAGCCCACGAACAGGGGCGGGGGAGACCCAGTACTTC
CASSPRTGAGETQYF
>TRBV5-6|-|TRBJ1-3|many
TGTGCCAGCAGCTTTCCAGGGTTCTCTGGAAACACCATATATTTT
CASSFPGFSGNTIYF
>TRBV15|-|TRBJ1-2|-
TGTGCCACCCTAGACAGGTTGGATTCTAGTGGCTACACCTTC
CATLDRLDSSGYTF
>TRBV19|TRBD2|TRBJ2-7|-
TGTGCCAGTAGTTTAGCGGGAGGGCCCTACGAGCAGTACTTC
CASSLAGGPYEQYF
>TRBV11-3|TRBD1|TRBJ2-2|many
TGTGCCAGCAGACTCGGACAGGGGAACACCGGGGAGCTGTTTTTT
CASRLGQGNTGELFF
>TRBV2|TRBD2|TRBJ2-1|-
TGTGCCAGCAGAGGGACTAGCGGGAGCAATGAGCAGTTCTTC
CASRGTSGSNEQFF
>TRBV3-1/TRBV3-2|-|TRBJ2-7|-
TGTGCCAGCAGCCAAGGCCCTATTGGGGGGTACGAGCAGTACTTC
CASSQGPIGGYEQYF
>TRBV13|TRBD1|TRBJ1-2|-
TGTGCCAGCAGCTATCGGGACAGGGGAGCGGGCTATGGCTACACCTTC
CASSYRDRGAGYGYTF
>TRBV5-4|-|TRBJ2-1|-
TGTGCCAGCAGCTGGGGGTCGGGAGAAGTTAATGAGCAGTTCTTC
CASSWGSGEVNEQFF
>TRBV5-1|-|TRBJ2-7|-
TGCGCCAGCAGCTTGGTGGCAGGGTCCCACGAGCAGTACTTC
CASSLVAGSHEQYF
>TRBV10-2|-|TRBJ2-5|-
TGCGCCAGCAGTGGGGGAGATGGGCAAGAGACCCAGTACTTC
CASSGGDGQETQYF
>TRBV2|-|TRBJ1-2|-
TGTGCCAGCACGCCAAATGTGGAGCCGGCTGGCTACACCTTC
CASTPNVEPAGYTF
>TRBV27|TRBD1|TRBJ1-2|-
TGTGCCAGCGGAGAATCGCGGGACAGGGCAAACTATGGCTACACCTTC
CASGESRDRANYGYTF
>TRBV19|-|TRBJ2-7|-
TGTGCCAGTAGGTCTCAGGGGACGAAGGTCCACGAGCAGTACTTC
CASRSQGTKVHEQYF
>TRBV5-1|-|TRBJ1-1|-
TGCGCCAGCAGCTTGCGGGGGGATACTGAAGCTTTCTTT
CASSLRGDTEAFF
>TRBV5-4|TRBD2|TRBJ2-1|-
TGTGCCAGCAGCCCGAGGACTAGCGCATTCTCCTACAATGAGCAGTTCTTC
CASSPRTSAFSYNEQFF
>TRBV30|-|TRBJ1-1|-
TGTGCCTGGAGTGCGCAGGTGAACACTGAAGCTTTCTTT
CAWSAQVNTEAFF
>TRBV11-2|TRBD2|TRBJ2-2|-
TGTGCCAGCAGCCGGGGGGTCGTTAACACCGGGGAGCTGTTTTTT
CASSRGVVNTGELFF
>TRBV2|TRBD1|TRBJ2-5|-
TGTGCCAGCAGGTACGGGACAGAGAAAGAGACCCAGTACTTC
CASRYGTEKETQYF
>TRBV24-1|-|TRBJ2-2|-
TGTGCCACCAGCCCGGACGGACTGAACACCGGGGAGCTGTTTTTT
CATSPDGLNTGELFF
>TRBV10-3|TRBD2|TRBJ2-3|-
TGTGCCATCAGTGAGTCGACTAGCGGCACAGATACGCAGTATTTT
CAISESTSGTDTQYF
>TRBV12-3/TRBV12-4|-|TRBJ2-2|few
TGTGCCAGCAGGGAGGGCGGGGAGCTGTTTTTT
CASREGGELFF
>TRBV4-1|TRBD2|TRBJ2-1|-
TGCGCCAGCAGCCAAGACGCGGGAGAACCCTACAATGAGCAGTTCTTC
CASSQDAGEPYNEQFF